The T cell receptor beta chain described here comes from a study of CD8+CD57+ T cells in acquired aplastic anemia (dated by TCRdb to the late 2010s). At the level of the whole study: A mean of around 3.2 ug of DNA, ranging from about 0.19 to 30 ug, was extracted from sorted CD4+ and CD8+ cells. Mean read counts for healthy donor samples were 8.5 million to 10.8 million for CD4+ cells and some 12 million for CD8+ cells.

This clonotype was seen repeatedly, ten times or more. This receptor's antigen is unknown. Per-base qualities were not stored, and no clone one base away is much larger. In this study, sorted CD4+ and CD8+ T cells from the blood of healthy subjects and of severe aplastic anemia patients had their TCR repertoires deep-sequenced. Ficoll-Paque density gradient centrifugation was used to isolate peripheral blood mononuclear cells. Before DNA extraction, CD4+ and CD8+ T cells were sorted by FACS or by magnetic beads. Profiling of TCR beta VDJ combinations and CDR3 sequences used genomic DNA as the template. An Illumina HiSeq 2000 was the platform used for TCR repertoire sequencing. The paper's processing steps were these. TRBV/TRBJ rearrangement plots, CDR3 size and DJ length profiles, and Simpson's diversity index were used to evaluate the repertoires. The immunodominant clone was defined as the most abundant DNA sequence in deep sequencing data. CDR3 amino acid sequences were screened for sharing across subjects and compared with published repertoires and the VDJdb database. The raw public reads went through TCRdb reprocessing: fastp at Q25, MiXCR clone calling, in-frame beta chains kept. Every distinct CDR3 protein forms one entry, paired with its most common genes and DNA. TCRdb's processing, not the authors' own work, is the source of the V and J calls. The sample profile shows 74,000 or so distinct CDR3 sequences; under 65% of them were found once. The ten largest clones add up to 6.5% to 9.5% of the sample.

General study outcomes and caveats: CD8+ Simpson's diversity did not differ significantly between patients and healthy controls (P=0.060). Some 30 CD8+ CDR3 sequences were found to be shared between patients and controls, but these sequences appeared to be highly expressed in patients and within the immunodominant clones of the patients.

The trim is 5 bases for V and 0 bases for J, with a gap of 20 bases between the germline ends. Spanning cysteine to phenylalanine, the CDR3 consists of 19 amino acids. The sequence is cut down to CDR3 DNA, 57 bases in frame from base 1. CDR1 and CDR2, per the germline V gene (reference sequence), are SEHNR and FQNEAQ. The sequence joins TRBV7-9 to TRBJ2-6; TRBD2 could be the D gene, as 6 bases match. The TCR comes from a human donor in good health, serving as a control. Material: sorted CD4+, CD8+, or CD8+CD57+ T cells (not recorded which) from PBMCs. The CDR3 protein is CASSHAGSSAISGANVLTF. The sequence in DNA is TGTGCCAGCAGCCATGCGGGCTCTAGCGCGATCTCTGGGGCCAACGTCCTGACTTTC.